This TCR beta chain was captured in a study of blood T cell repertoires in COVID-19. V was cut by 2 bases and J by 9 bases, with 16 bases left in between. The germline gives CDR1 SGHAT, CDR2 FQNNGV. This CDR3 has 14 residues. Assay: immunoSEQ multiplex PCR; the TCRdb copy retains only in-frame clones and omits some. The sample holds 20,000 to 25,000 clones, roughly four fifths seen once. Sequenced sample: peripheral blood. The chain carries TRBV11-2 and TRBJ2-5; TRBD1 might be the D (5 bases). The receptor's source is a man in his 70s with acute or convalescent COVID-19. CDR3 residues: CASSLSDTAVAQYF. The CDR3 DNA follows: TGTGCCAGCAGCTTATCGGACACTGCTGTGGCCCAGTACTTC.